Listed below are T cell receptor beta chains from one sample, sequenced in a study of T cell responses to AZD1222 COVID-19 vaccine. Data came from immunoSEQ multiplex PCR; TCRdb stores just in-frame clones and leaves some out. Of approximately 130,000 clones in the sample, 91% were seen once. The sample consisted of peripheral blood, taken on day 0 of AZD1222 vaccination. The receptors stem from an adult in good health. CDR3s include the opening cysteine and the closing phenylalanine or tryptophan. The order of the fields is J gene, CDR3 length, V gene, D gene, clone size, CDR3 DNA, CDR3 protein. D genes are given only for firm matches. The size field is filled for only some rows; it gives once, few, many or a size class.

TRBJ1-5	13	TRBV7-8	TRBD1	-	TGTGCCAGCAGCTCACAGGGGGCGCAGCCCCAGCATTTT	CASSSQGAQPQHF
TRBJ1-2	11	TRBV29-1	-	-	TGCAGCGCTGGAGCTAACTATGGCTACACCTTC	CSAGANYGYTF
TRBJ2-6	19	TRBV3-1/TRBV3-2	-	once	TGTGCCAGCAGCCAACGGGACCCCCGTGAGACCTCTGGGGCCAACGTCCTGACTTTC	CASSQRDPRETSGANVLTF
TRBJ1-2	11	TRBV12-3/TRBV12-4	-	-	TGTGCCAGCAGTGCCCGGTATGGCTACACCTTC	CASSARYGYTF
TRBJ2-7	13	TRBV7-8	-	-	TGTGCCAGCGGCAGGGCCAAAACCTACGAGCAGTACTTC	CASGRAKTYEQYF
TRBJ1-1	11	TRBV4-2	-	-	TGTGCCAGCAGCATCCCGGGGGCCCCAGCATTT	CASSIPGAPAF
TRBJ1-5	16	TRBV7-8	-	-	TGTGCCAGCAGCTTAGACAGGCCACTCAGCAATCAGCCCCAGCATTTT	CASSLDRPLSNQPQHF
TRBJ2-3	19	TRBV9	TRBD2	-	TGTGCCAGCAGCGTAGCATGGGACCCTGGGACTAGGAGCACAGATACGCAGTATTTT	CASSVAWDPGTRSTDTQYF
TRBJ2-3	16	TRBV7-9	TRBD2	-	TGTGCCAGCAGCCTAGTGGGGCTAGCGGGAGCGGATACGCAGTATTTT	CASSLVGLAGADTQYF
TRBJ2-1	15	TRBV7-9	TRBD1	-	TGTGCCAGCAGCCCTCTTCTCGGACAGGGGTCGAGGCAGTTCTTC	CASSPLLGQGSRQFF
TRBJ2-7	13	TRBV6-1	-	-	TGTGCCAGCAGTGAATTCGCGGGATCGGAGCAGTACTTC	CASSEFAGSEQYF
TRBJ1-2	13	TRBV30	-	-	TGTGCCTGGAGTCGCAGGGAGGTTTATGGCTACACCTTC	CAWSRREVYGYTF
TRBJ2-7	12	TRBV5-5	-	-	TGTGCCAGCAGCTCGGCGGGCGGGGAGCAGTACTTC	CASSSAGGEQYF
TRBJ2-1	15	TRBV11-2	-	-	TGTGCCAGCAGCCGGGAGAGGGGAGTTGTCGATGAGCAGTTCTTC	CASSRERGVVDEQFF
TRBJ1-1	16	TRBV5-1	TRBD1	-	TGCGCCAGCAGCTGGGGACAGGAAATCATGAACACTGAAGCTTTCTTT	CASSWGQEIMNTEAFF
TRBJ1-1	16	TRBV10-3	-	once	TGTGCCATCAGTCTAGTATGGCCATCTAACAACACTGAAGCTTTCTTT	CAISLVWPSNNTEAFF
TRBJ1-5	15	TRBV19	TRBD1	-	TGTGCCAGTAGTCTCGACAGGGCGGGCAATCAGCCCCAGCATTTT	CASSLDRAGNQPQHF
TRBJ1-3	18	TRBV5-6	-	-	TGTGCCAGCAGCTTATTGGGAGACAGCGACAGCTCTGGAAACACCATATATTTT	CASSLLGDSDSSGNTIYF